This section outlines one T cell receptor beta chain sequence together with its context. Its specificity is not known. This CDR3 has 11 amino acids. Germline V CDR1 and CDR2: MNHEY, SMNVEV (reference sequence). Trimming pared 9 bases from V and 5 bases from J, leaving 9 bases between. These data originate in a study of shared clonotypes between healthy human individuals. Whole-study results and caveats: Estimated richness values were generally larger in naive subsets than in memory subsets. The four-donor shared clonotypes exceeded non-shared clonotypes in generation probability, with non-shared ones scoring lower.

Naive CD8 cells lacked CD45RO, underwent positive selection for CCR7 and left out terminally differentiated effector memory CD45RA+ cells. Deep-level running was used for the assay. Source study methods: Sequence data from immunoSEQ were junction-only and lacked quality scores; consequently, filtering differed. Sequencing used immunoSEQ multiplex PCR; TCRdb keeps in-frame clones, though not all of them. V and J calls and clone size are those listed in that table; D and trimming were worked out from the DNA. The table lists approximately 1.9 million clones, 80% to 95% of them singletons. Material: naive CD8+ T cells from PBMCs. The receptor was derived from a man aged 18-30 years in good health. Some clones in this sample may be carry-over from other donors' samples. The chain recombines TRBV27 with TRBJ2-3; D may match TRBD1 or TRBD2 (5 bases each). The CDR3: CASMGVDTQYF. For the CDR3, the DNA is TGTGCCAGTATGGGGGTAGATACGCAGTATTTT.